This T cell receptor beta chain was documented in a study of T cells after yellow fever vaccination. This CDR3 has 16 residues. Germline V gives CDR1 SGHRS, CDR2 YFSETQ. Deletions cut 0 bases from V and 0 bases from J, with 10 bases between. TCRdb re-called the 5' RACE reads with MiXCR, one entry per CDR3 protein. The sample carries over 200,000 distinct CDR3 sequences, 5.5% to 8.5% recorded once. The table lists this clonotype with a few counts. The sequences come from CD4+ T cells sorted from PBMCs, collected on the day of the yellow fever booster vaccination. The clonotype originates from a man aged 25 to 40 who received the YFV17D yellow fever vaccine. The chain joins TRBV5-1 to TRBJ2-1; the D call may be TRBD1 or TRBD2 (5 bases each). CDR3 amino acids: CASSLVPGSSYNEQFF. The DNA for the CDR3 is TGCGCCAGCAGCTTGGTTCCAGGGAGCTCCTACAATGAGCAGTTCTTC.